Below, 13 T cell receptor beta chains from the same sample are listed, as sequenced in a study of shared clonotypes between healthy human individuals. Produced via immunoSEQ multiplex PCR; TCRdb's table is partial and in-frame only. The sample comprises millions of clones, around 94% of which are singletons, and over 0.12% rests with the top ten. The sample was naive CD4+ T cells sorted from blood. Subset noted: CD45RA+ positively selected. Receptor source: a man between 18 and 35 years old in good health.

V usage is TRBV7-9 and J usage is TRBJ2-1; no reliable D call. V was pared by 4 bases and J by 0 bases, with 13 bases between. CDR3 length equals 16 residues. Germline CDR1 is SEHNR and CDR2 is FQNEAQ (reference sequence). CDR3 sequence reads: CASSSRTVSSYNEQFF. The DNA of the CDR3 is TGTGCCAGCAGCTCACGAACAGTGAGCTCCTACAATGAGCAGTTCTTC.

This clone appeared a few times. The chain is built from TRBV9 and TRBJ1-1, with TRBD1 identical over 8 bases. The CDR3 is 14 amino acids. Germline V gene sequence: CDR1 SGDLS, CDR2 YYNGEE. V dropped 4 bases and J dropped 1; count of bases not matched to a gene: 3. The CDR3 is CASSKGQGNTEAFF. CDR3 in DNA: TGTGCCAGCAGCAAAGGACAGGGGAACACTGAAGCTTTCTTT. The full variable domain, with the rest looked up from reference TRBV9 and TRBJ1-1, is DSGVTQTPKHLITATGQRVTLRCSPRSGDLSVYWYQQSLDQGLQFLIQYYNGEERAKGNILERFSAQQFPDLHSELNLSSLELGDSALYFCASSKGQGNTEAFFGQGTRLTVV.

J is TRBJ1-4 and V is TRBV5-6; TRBD1 aligns across 10 bases. Germline V gives CDR1 SGHDT, CDR2 YYEEEE. The V gene end was trimmed by 4 bases and the J gene end by 6 bases; junction bases not matched to a gene: 6. This CDR3 is built from 15 residues. CDR3 amino acids: CASSARDRGYEKLFF. CDR3 nucleotides: TGTGCCAGCAGCGCCCGGGACAGGGGTTATGAAAAACTGTTTTTT.

The V call is TRBV7-2, the J call TRBJ2-1; D is ambiguous. The CDR3 totals 14 residues. Trimming took 7 bases from V and 7 from J, leaving 17 bases between them. The V gene's germline CDR1 is SGHTA and CDR2 FQGNSA. Here the CDR3 reads CASMEGWGTNEQFF. CDR3 nucleotides: TGTGCCAGCATGGAAGGCTGGGGTACTAATGAGCAGTTCTTC. Full variable domain (missing parts from reference TRBV7-2 and TRBJ2-1): GAGVSQSPSNKVTEKGKDVELRCDPISGHTALYWYRQSLGQGLEFLIYFQGNSAPDKSGLPSDRFSAERTGGSVSTLTIQRTQQEDSAVYLCASMEGWGTNEQFFGPGTRLTVL.

V gene TRBV9 combines with J gene TRBJ1-1; 8 bases line up with TRBD1. Germline values: CDR1 SGDLS, CDR2 YYNGEE. The trim removed 3 bases at V and 2 bases at J, leaving 6 bases unmatched. The CDR3 has 15 residues. In DNA form, the CDR3 reads TGTGCCAGCAGCGAGCGACAGGGGTCAAACACTGAAGCTTTCTTT. It encodes CASSERQGSNTEAFF.

The chain uses TRBV19 and TRBJ2-1; possible D gene TRBD2, 5 bases. This CDR3 comprises 13 residues. CDR1 and CDR2 (germline): LNHDA, SQIVND (reference sequence). Trimming took 6 bases from V and 5 from J, leaving 11 bases between them. The chain's CDR3 is CASSTWTHNEQFF. The DNA for the CDR3 is TGTGCCAGTAGCACCTGGACTCACAATGAGCAGTTCTTC.

The chain joins TRBV29-1 to TRBJ2-2; 7 nucleotides agree with TRBD1. With 8 bases clipped from V and 6 bases from J, the junction kept 9 bases outside the gene matches. Per the germline V gene, CDR1 is SQVTM and CDR2 is ANQGSEA. The CDR3 totals 13 residues. Here the CDR3 DNA reads TGCAGCACAAGACAGGGTAGTTCCGGGGAGCTGTTTTTT. It translates to CSTRQGSSGELFF.

The chain employs TRBV7-2 and TRBJ2-1, with D unclear. CDR1 and CDR2 (germline): SGHTA, FQGNSA. The V gene lost 5 bases and the J gene lost 5 bases, with 16 bases spanning the gap. The CDR3 has 15 amino acids. For the CDR3, the DNA is TGTGCCAGCAGCCCCCGGCCGGCAGCCGACAATGAGCAGTTCTTC. Its translation: CASSPRPAADNEQFF.

This clone came up once. The chain links TRBV5-4 to TRBJ1-2; maybe TRBD1 (5 bases). CDR3 length equals 16 residues. With 0 bases removed from V and 7 bases from J, the gap between germline ends came to 19 bases. The germline gives CDR1 SGHNT, CDR2 YYREEE (reference sequence). The CDR3 region is CASSLGDLPPMGGYTF. CDR3 DNA: TGTGCCAGCAGCTTGGGGGACCTCCCTCCTATGGGTGGCTACACCTTC. Based on the CDR3 plus reference TRBV5-4 and TRBJ1-2, the full variable domain is ETGVTQSPTHLIKTRGQQVTLRCSSQSGHNTVSWYQQALGQGPQFIFQYYREEENGRGNFPPRFSGLQFPNYSSELNVNALELDDSALYLCASSLGDLPPMGGYTFGSGTRLTVV.

The rearrangement joins TRBV10-1 to TRBJ2-1; D remains unclear. The V gene lost 1 base and the J gene lost 6 bases, with 10 bases spanning the gap. The CDR3 covers 14 residues. Germline V CDR1 and CDR2: WNHNN, SYGVQD (reference sequence). The CDR3 loop reads CASSELETSNEQFF. The CDR3 nucleotides read TGCGCCAGCAGTGAGTTAGAAACCAGCAATGAGCAGTTCTTC.

This clone was counted a few times. V usage is TRBV19 and J usage is TRBJ1-5; D gene ambiguous. CDR1 is LNHDA, CDR2 SQIVND, per germline (reference sequence). The CDR3 runs to 13 residues. V lost 7 bases, J lost 4 bases, and 11 bases lay in between. As DNA, the CDR3 is TGTGCCAGTAATGGGCAGAGTAATCAGCCCCAGCATTTT. Residues: CASNGQSNQPQHF. Looking up the rest from reference TRBV19 and TRBJ1-5 gives the full variable domain: DGGITQSPKYLFRKEGQNVTLSCEQNLNHDAMYWYRQDPGQGLRLIYYSQIVNDFQKGDIAEGYSVSREKKESFPLTVTSAQKNPTAFYLCASNGQSNQPQHFGDGTRLSIL.

This clone appeared a single time. This chain joins TRBV4-1 and TRBJ2-1; TRBD1 matches 7 bases. Germline V CDR1 and CDR2: MGHRA, YSYEKL. The CDR3 extends over 18 amino acids. Trimming at V came to 2 bases and at J to 1 base, leaving 11 bases not matched to a gene. As DNA, the CDR3 is TGCGCCAGCAGCCAACTCCCAGGGACAGACATTTCCTACAATGAGCAGTTCTTC. Amino acid sequence: CASSQLPGTDISYNEQFF.

The chain carries TRBV5-1 and TRBJ2-5; D possibly corresponds to TRBD1 (6 bases). Trimming took 4 bases from V and 2 from J, leaving 18 bases between them. Germline-derived CDR1 and CDR2 are SGHRS and YFSETQ. The CDR3 has 16 amino acids. The CDR3: CASSALIYRDQETQYF. The CDR3 DNA follows: TGCGCCAGCAGCGCCCTAATCTACAGGGATCAAGAGACCCAGTACTTC.